This note documents a single T cell receptor (beta chain) sequence. TCRdb keeps only in-frame clones here, not all; method: immunoSEQ multiplex PCR. The sample has tens of thousands of clones, around nine tenths seen once. The source of the sample is a study of glioma-infiltrating T cells after dendritic cell vaccination. The germline CDR1 and CDR2 sequences are LGHNT and FRNRAP. This CDR3 comprises 15 residues. V lost 1 base to trimming and J lost 7 bases; unmatched junction nucleotides: 4. Material: blood, obtained before dendritic cell vaccination. This receptor was identified in a human donor with glioblastoma. The rearrangement joins TRBV12-5 to TRBJ1-2; 12 bases are a match to TRBD1. The CDR3 sequence is CASGLAGQGAGGYTF. Here the CDR3 DNA reads TGTGCTAGTGGTTTGGCGGGACAGGGGGCTGGTGGCTACACCTTC.